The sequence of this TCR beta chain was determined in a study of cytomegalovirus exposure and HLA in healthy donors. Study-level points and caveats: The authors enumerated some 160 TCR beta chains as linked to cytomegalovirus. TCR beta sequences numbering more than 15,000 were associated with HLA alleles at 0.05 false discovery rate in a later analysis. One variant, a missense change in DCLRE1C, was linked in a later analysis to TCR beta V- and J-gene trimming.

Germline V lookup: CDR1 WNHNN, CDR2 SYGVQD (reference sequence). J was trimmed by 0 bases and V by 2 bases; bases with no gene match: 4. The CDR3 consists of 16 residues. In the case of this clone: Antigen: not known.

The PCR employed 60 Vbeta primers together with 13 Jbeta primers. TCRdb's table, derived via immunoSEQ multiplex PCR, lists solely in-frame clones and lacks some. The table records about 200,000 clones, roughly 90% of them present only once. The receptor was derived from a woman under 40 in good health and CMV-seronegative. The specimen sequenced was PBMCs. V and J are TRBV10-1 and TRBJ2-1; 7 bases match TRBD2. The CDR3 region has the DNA TGCGCCAGCAGTGAGGCTAGCGGAAGCTCCTACAATGAGCAGTTCTTC. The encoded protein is CASSEASGSSYNEQFF.